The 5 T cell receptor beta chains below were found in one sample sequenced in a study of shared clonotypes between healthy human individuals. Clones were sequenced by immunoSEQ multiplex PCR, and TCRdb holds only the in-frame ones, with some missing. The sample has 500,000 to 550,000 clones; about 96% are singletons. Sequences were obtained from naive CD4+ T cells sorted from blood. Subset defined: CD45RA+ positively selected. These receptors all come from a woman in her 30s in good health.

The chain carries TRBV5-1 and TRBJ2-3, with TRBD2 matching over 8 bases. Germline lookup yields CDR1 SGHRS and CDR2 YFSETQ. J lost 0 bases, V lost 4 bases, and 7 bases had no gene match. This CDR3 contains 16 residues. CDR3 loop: CASSAGGAPSTDTQYF. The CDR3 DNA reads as TGCGCCAGCAGCGCCGGGGGGGCACCTAGCACAGATACGCAGTATTTT. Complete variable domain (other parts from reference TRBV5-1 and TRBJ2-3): KAGVTQTPRYLIKTRGQQVTLSCSPISGHRSVSWYQQTPGQGLQFLFEYFSETQRNKGNFPGRFSGRQFSNSRSEMNVSTLELGDSALYLCASSAGGAPSTDTQYFGPGTRLTVL.

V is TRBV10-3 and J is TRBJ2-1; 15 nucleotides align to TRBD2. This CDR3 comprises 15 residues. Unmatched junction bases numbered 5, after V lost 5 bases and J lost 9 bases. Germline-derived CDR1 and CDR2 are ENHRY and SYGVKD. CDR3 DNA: TGTGCCATCAGTACCGGGACTAGCGGGAGGATTGAGCAGTTCTTC. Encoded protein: CAISTGTSGRIEQFF.

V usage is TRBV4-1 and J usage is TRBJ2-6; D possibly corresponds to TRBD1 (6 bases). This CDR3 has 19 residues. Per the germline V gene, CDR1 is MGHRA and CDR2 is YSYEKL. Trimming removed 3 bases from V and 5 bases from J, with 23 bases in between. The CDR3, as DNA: TGCGCCAGCAGCCAGGTGATACGGGACATTTCTGAAAGGGCCAACGTCCTGACTTTC. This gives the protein CASSQVIRDISERANVLTF.

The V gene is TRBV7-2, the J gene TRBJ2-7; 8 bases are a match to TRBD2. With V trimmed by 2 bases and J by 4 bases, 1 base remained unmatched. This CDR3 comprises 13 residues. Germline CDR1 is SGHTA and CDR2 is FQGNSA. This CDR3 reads CASSLTSGYEQYF. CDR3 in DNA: TGTGCCAGCAGCTTAACTAGCGGATACGAGCAGTACTTC. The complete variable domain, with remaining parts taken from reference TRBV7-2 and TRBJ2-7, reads GAGVSQSPSNKVTEKGKDVELRCDPISGHTALYWYRQSLGQGLEFLIYFQGNSAPDKSGLPSDRFSAERTGGSVSTLTIQRTQQEDSAVYLCASSLTSGYEQYFGPGTRLTVT.

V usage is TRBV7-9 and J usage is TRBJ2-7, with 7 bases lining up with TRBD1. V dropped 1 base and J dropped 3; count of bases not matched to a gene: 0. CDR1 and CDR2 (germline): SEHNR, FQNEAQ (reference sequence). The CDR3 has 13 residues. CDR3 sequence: CASSLGDSYEQYF. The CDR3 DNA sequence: TGTGCCAGCAGCTTAGGGGACAGCTACGAGCAGTACTTC.